Each of the 9 T cell receptor beta chains below was sequenced from the same sample in a study of beta chain features in type 1 diabetes. Expressed TCRB transcripts were sequenced because the isolated RNA had all been reverse transcribed beforehand. Produced via immunoSEQ multiplex PCR; TCRdb's table is partial and in-frame only. The table records under 200,000 clones, roughly 8% of them present only once. The antigens these receptors bind are not known. The study, taken as a whole, reports: Moderately but significantly shorter TCRB CDR3s were found in Type 1 diabetes patients in all four CD4+ subsets.

Material for sequencing was central memory CD4+ T cells from blood. The receptors were sampled from a woman under 30 with type 1 diabetes.

This rearrangement joins TRBV11-2 to TRBJ2-7; 10 bases map to TRBD2. The J segment lost 6 bases and the V segment lost 10 bases, leaving 12 bases of the junction unmatched. This CDR3 region has 14 residues. Germline V CDR1 and CDR2: SGHAT, FQNNGV. The DNA of the CDR3 is TGTGCCACCAAGGCTAGCGGGAGCTCGGCCGAGCAGTACTTC. Translating gives CATKASGSSAEQYF. The full variable domain, with the rest looked up from reference TRBV11-2 and TRBJ2-7, is EAGVAQSPRYKIIEKRQSVAFWCNPISGHATLYWYQQILGQGPKLLIQFQNNGVVDDSQLPKDRFSAERLKGVDSTLKIQPAKLEDSAVYLCATKASGSSAEQYFGPGTRLTVT.

This clone was seen a handful of times. V is TRBV29-1 and J is TRBJ2-5; 13 bases are shared with TRBD2. V trimming: 6 bases; J trimming: 4 bases; junction bases outside the gene matches: 2. Germline V CDR1 and CDR2: SQVTM, ANQGSEA. This CDR3 has 13 amino acids. The CDR3 bases are TGCAGCGTAAGGACTAGCGGGGGAGAGACCCAGTACTTC. This sequence encodes CSVRTSGGETQYF.

The chain combines TRBV5-1 with TRBJ2-1; D possibly corresponds to TRBD2 (5 bases). With 0 bases removed from V and 4 bases from J, the gap between germline ends came to 8 bases. Germline assignment: CDR1 SGHRS and CDR2 YFSETQ. This CDR3 is built from 14 residues. CDR3 protein: CASSLAGTYNEQFF. The CDR3 bases are TGCGCCAGCAGCTTGGCGGGAACTTACAATGAGCAGTTCTTC.

This sequence joins TRBV4-3 and TRBJ2-5, with 10 bases that match TRBD2. The junction had 8 bases not matched to a gene; V was cut back by 0 bases and J by 7 bases. The germline gives CDR1 LGHNA, CDR2 YSLEER. CDR3 length: 16 amino acids. The CDR3 nucleotides are TGCGCCAGCAGCCAAGATGCCAGCGGGGGGGCGGTGACCCAGTACTTC. Its translation: CASSQDASGGAVTQYF.

This sequence joins TRBV2 and TRBJ1-1; D remains unclear. The CDR3 extends over 14 amino acids. The V gene lost 4 bases and the J gene lost 1 base, with 10 bases spanning the gap. The germline CDR1 and CDR2 sequences are SNHLY and FYNNEI. The CDR3 sequence: CASSAFRSNTEAFF. In DNA, the CDR3 is TGTGCCAGCAGTGCCTTCAGATCGAACACTGAAGCTTTCTTT.

This clone was observed a handful of times. CDR3 sequence (DNA): TGCGCCAGCTTGCAGGGGGCCGGGGACACTGAAGCTTTCTTT. Translating it yields CASLQGAGDTEAFF. V usage is TRBV5-1 and J usage is TRBJ1-1, with 8 bases that match TRBD1. The J segment lost 3 bases and the V segment lost 7 bases, leaving 8 bases of the junction unmatched. This CDR3 region has 14 residues. Per the germline V gene, CDR1 is SGHRS and CDR2 is YFSETQ.

This clone showed up just a few times. The chain employs TRBV7-2 and TRBJ1-4; D unclear. This CDR3 is built from 14 residues. Germline CDR1 SGHTA, CDR2 FQGNSA. V shed 10 bases and J shed 5 bases, with 17 bases lying between them. The CDR3 protein is CATTQGRSNEKLFF. CDR3 nucleotide sequence: TGTGCCACAACCCAAGGCAGGTCCAATGAAAAACTGTTTTTT.

The gene calls are TRBV29-1 and TRBJ2-5, with a weak D call TRBD1 (6 bases). CDR1 and CDR2 (germline): SQVTM, ANQGSEA. The V and J ends lost 4 bases and 5 bases respectively, with 17 bases between them. This CDR3 spans 14 amino acids. This CDR3 is CSVAHRVRWETQYF. The DNA for the CDR3 is TGCAGCGTTGCACACAGGGTACGGTGGGAGACCCAGTACTTC. The entire variable domain, with the rest obtained from reference TRBV29-1 and TRBJ2-5, is as follows: SAVISQKPSRDICQRGTSLTIQCQVDSQVTMMFWYRQQPGQSLTLIATANQGSEATYESGFVIDKFPISRPNLTFSTLTVSNMSPEDSSIYLCSVAHRVRWETQYFGPGTRLLVL.

This clone was seen only a few times. V is TRBV4-3 and J is TRBJ2-1, with TRBD1 identical over 8 bases. Germline V lookup: CDR1 LGHNA, CDR2 YSLEER. After removal of 3 bases from V and 5 bases from J, the junction contained 6 bases not matched to a gene. The CDR3 runs to 15 residues. In DNA, the CDR3 is TGCGCCAGCAGCCAGATTTCAGGGGGCAACAATGAGCAGTTCTTC. Its translation: CASSQISGGNNEQFF.